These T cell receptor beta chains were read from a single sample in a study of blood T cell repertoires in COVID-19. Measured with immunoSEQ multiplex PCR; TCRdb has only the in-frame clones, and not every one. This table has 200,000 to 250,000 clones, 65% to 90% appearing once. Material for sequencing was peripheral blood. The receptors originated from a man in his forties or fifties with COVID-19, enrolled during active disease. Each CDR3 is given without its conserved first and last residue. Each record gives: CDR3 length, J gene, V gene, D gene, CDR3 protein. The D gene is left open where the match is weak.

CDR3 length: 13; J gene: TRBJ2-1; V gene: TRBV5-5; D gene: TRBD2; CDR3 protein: ASSSITGGHFTQF
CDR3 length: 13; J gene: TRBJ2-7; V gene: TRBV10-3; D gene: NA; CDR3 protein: AISAGGRTSYEQY
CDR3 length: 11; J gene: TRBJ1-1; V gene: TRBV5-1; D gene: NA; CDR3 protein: ASSLGQAGEAF
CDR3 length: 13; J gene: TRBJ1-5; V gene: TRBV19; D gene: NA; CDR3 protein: ASSARQNSNQPQH
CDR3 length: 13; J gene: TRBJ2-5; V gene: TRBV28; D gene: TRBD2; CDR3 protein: ASKNQRGGGETQY
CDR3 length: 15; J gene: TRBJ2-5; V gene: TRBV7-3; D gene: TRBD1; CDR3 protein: ASSLGQAGGLGETQY
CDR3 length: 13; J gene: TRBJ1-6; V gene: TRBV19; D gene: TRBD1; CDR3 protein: ASSVQGTYNSPLH
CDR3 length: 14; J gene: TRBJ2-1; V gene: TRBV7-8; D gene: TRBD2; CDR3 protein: ASSLAGGGLGDEQF
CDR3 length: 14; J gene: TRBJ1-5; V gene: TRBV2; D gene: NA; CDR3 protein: ASSEVKGANNQPQH
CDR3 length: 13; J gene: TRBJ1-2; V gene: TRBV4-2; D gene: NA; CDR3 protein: ASSVPAGGGQGYT
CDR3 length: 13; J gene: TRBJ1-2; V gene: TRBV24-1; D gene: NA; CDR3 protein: ATSDSNRDGYGYT
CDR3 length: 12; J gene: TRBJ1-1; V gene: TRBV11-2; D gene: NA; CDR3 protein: ASSLDRANTEAF
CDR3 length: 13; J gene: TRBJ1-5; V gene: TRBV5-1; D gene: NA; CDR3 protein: ASSLPDGGNQPQH
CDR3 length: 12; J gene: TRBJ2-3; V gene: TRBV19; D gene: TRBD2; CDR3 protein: ASSTSGLADTQY
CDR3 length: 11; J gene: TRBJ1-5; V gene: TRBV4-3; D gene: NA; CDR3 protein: ASSQAQGQPQH
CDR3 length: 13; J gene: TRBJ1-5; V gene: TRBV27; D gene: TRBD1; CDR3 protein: ASTRTGTANQPQH
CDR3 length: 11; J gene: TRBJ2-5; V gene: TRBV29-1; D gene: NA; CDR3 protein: SVEQGRQETQY
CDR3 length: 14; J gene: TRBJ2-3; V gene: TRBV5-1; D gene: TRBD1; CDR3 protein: ASSLKGTDATDTQY
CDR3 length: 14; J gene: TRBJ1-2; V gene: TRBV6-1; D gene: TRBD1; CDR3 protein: ASSEGGTADDYGYT
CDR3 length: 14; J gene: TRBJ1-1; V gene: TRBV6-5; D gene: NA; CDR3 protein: ASSYGPGALNTEAF
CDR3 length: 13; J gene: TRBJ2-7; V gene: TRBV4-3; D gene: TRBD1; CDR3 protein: ASSQARQGSYEQY
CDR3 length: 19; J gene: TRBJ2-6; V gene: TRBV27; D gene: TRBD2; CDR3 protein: ASSGIAPGLAGVAGANVLT
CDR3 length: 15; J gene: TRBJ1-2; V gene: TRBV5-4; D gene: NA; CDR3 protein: ASSFGPLIRQDDSYT
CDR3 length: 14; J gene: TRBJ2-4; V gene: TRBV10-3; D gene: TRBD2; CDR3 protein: AISESLAGEKNIQY
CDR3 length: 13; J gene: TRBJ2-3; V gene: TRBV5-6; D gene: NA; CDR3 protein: ASRLTGGSTDTQY
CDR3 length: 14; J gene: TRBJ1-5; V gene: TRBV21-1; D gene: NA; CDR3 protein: ASSKAHGISNQPQH